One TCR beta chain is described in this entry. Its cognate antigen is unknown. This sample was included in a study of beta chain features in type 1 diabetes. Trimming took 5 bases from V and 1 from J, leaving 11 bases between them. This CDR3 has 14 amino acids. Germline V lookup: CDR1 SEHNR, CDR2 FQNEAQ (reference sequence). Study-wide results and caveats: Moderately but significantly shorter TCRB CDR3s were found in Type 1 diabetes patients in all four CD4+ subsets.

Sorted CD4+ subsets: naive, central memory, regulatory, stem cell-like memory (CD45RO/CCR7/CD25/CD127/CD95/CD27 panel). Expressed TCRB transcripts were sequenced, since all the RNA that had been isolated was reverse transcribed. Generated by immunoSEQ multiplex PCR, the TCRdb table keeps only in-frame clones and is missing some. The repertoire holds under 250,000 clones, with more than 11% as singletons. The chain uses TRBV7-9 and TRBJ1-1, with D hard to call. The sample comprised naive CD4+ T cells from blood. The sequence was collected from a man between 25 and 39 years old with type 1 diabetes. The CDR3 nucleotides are TGTGCCAGCAGCCTTAGAGAGGGGAACACTGAAGCTTTCTTT. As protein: CASSLREGNTEAFF.